Listed below are T cell receptor beta chains from one sample, sequenced in a study of blood T cell repertoires in COVID-19. Here immunoSEQ multiplex PCR was the method, and the copy in TCRdb shows in-frame clones only, minus some. The top ten hold 28% of the sample, which has some 77,000 clones, around 83% seen once. Sequencing was performed on peripheral blood. The receptors derive from a man between 70 and 80 years old with acute or convalescent COVID-19. Each CDR3 is given with its conserved first and last residue. D genes are given only for firm matches. Clone sizes are given selectively: once, few, many, or a class where the clone is expanded.

d_call	clone_size	j_call	v_call	cdr3_length	cdr3_aa	cdr3_nt
TRBD1	NA	TRBJ1-1	TRBV7-9	13	CASSLAGQAEAFF	TGTGCCAGCAGCTTAGCTGGACAGGCTGAAGCTTTCTTT
TRBD2	NA	TRBJ2-7	TRBV10-3	17	CATLRVAGGTRGGEQYF	TGTGCCACGCTTCGAGTAGCGGGGGGTACAAGAGGAGGGGAGCAGTACTTC
TRBD1	NA	TRBJ2-1	TRBV11-2	15	CASSPPGQGYNEQFF	TGTGCCAGCAGCCCTCCGGGACAGGGGTACAATGAGCAGTTCTTC
NA	NA	TRBJ1-3	TRBV5-5	14	CASSPGATGNTIYF	TGTGCCAGCAGCCCAGGGGCAACTGGAAACACCATATATTTT
TRBD2	NA	TRBJ2-1	TRBV19	17	CATSTGALAGLRNEQFF	TGTGCCACTTCGACAGGGGCACTAGCGGGACTTAGGAATGAGCAGTTCTTC
TRBD2	NA	TRBJ2-1	TRBV11-3	16	CASSSGLAGMRNEQFF	TGTGCCAGCAGCTCGGGACTAGCGGGAATGCGGAATGAGCAGTTCTTC
TRBD1	NA	TRBJ2-5	TRBV7-2	14	CASSLTGEEETQYF	TGTGCCAGCAGCTTGACAGGGGAAGAAGAGACCCAGTACTTC
NA	NA	TRBJ1-1	TRBV10-1	15	CASSESTTANTEAFF	TGCGCCAGCAGTGAATCGACCACAGCGAACACTGAAGCTTTCTTT
NA	NA	TRBJ1-1	TRBV5-6	13	CASRGGVRTEAFF	TGTGCCAGCAGAGGGGGGGTGAGAACTGAAGCTTTCTTT
NA	NA	TRBJ2-7	TRBV6-5	14	CASDGGKVSYEQYF	TGTGCCAGCGACGGAGGGAAAGTTTCCTACGAGCAGTACTTC
NA	NA	TRBJ2-3	TRBV5-1	14	CASSLATGDGTQYF	TGCGCCAGCAGCTTGGCCACCGGGGATGGTACGCAGTATTTT
TRBD1	NA	TRBJ2-3	TRBV24-1	15	CATSELGQRTDTQYF	TGTGCCACCAGTGAGTTGGGACAGCGCACAGATACGCAGTATTTT
NA	NA	TRBJ2-7	TRBV6-2/TRBV6-3	17	CASSYPRVMSFSYEQYF	TGTGCCAGCAGTTACCCCAGGGTCATGTCTTTTTCCTACGAGCAGTACTTC
TRBD1	NA	TRBJ2-7	TRBV7-2	15	CASSLEMTGGSEQYF	TGTGCCAGCAGCTTAGAAATGACAGGGGGCTCAGAGCAGTACTTC
TRBD1	few	TRBJ1-1	TRBV27	13	CASKLRQGTEAFF	TGTGCCAGCAAACTGAGACAGGGCACTGAAGCTTTCTTT
TRBD1	NA	TRBJ2-7	TRBV5-1	15	CASSSSGQGGSREYF	TGCGCCAGCAGCTCGTCGGGACAGGGGGGTTCGAGGGAGTACTTC
TRBD1	NA	TRBJ1-5	TRBV6-4	13	CAGIQGASQPQHF	TGTGCCGGTATACAGGGGGCGAGTCAGCCCCAGCATTTT
NA	NA	TRBJ2-3	TRBV11-2	15	CASSLSTSSTDTQYF	TGTGCCAGCAGCTTAAGTACTAGCAGCACAGATACGCAGTATTTT
TRBD2	NA	TRBJ2-1	TRBV5-1	15	CASSFTSGGYNEQFF	TGCGCCAGCAGCTTTACTAGCGGGGGGTACAATGAGCAGTTCTTC
NA	NA	TRBJ2-1	TRBV15	12	CATSRAGQPQFF	TGTGCCACCAGCAGAGCCGGACAGCCGCAGTTCTTC
TRBD1	NA	TRBJ2-5	TRBV2	14	CASRLRTGGETQYF	TGTGCCAGCAGGCTCAGGACAGGGGGAGAGACCCAGTACTTC
TRBD2	NA	TRBJ2-6	TRBV11-2	18	CASSLGLAGVDGANVLTF	TGTGCCAGCAGCCTCGGACTAGCGGGAGTGGATGGGGCCAACGTCCTGACTTTC
NA	NA	TRBJ2-3	TRBV7-3	17	CASSRMTGAKDTDTQYF	TGTGCCAGCAGCCGTATGACAGGTGCTAAGGACACAGATACGCAGTATTTT
NA	few	TRBJ2-5	TRBV15	11	CATSLQETQYF	TGTGCCACCAGCCTCCAAGAGACCCAGTACTTC
NA	NA	TRBJ2-3	TRBV2	13	CASSVGGTDTQYF	TGTGCCAGCAGTGTAGGAGGTACAGATACGCAGTATTTT
TRBD1	NA	TRBJ1-1	TRBV7-2	15	CASSLTPGGSPEAFF	TGTGCCAGCAGCTTAACCCCAGGGGGCTCGCCTGAAGCTTTCTTT
TRBD2	NA	TRBJ2-3	TRBV5-4	15	CASSLASGRGYTQYF	TGTGCCAGCAGCTTGGCTAGCGGGAGGGGATATACGCAGTATTTT
TRBD2	NA	TRBJ2-7	TRBV5-1	17	CASSSGLAGTITYEQYF	TGCGCCAGCAGCTCAGGACTAGCGGGAACGATTACCTACGAGCAGTACTTC
TRBD1	once	TRBJ2-7	TRBV9	13	CASSVAGGGVPFF	TGTGCCAGCAGCGTAGCAGGGGGCGGCGTACCCTTCTTC
TRBD2	once	TRBJ2-1	TRBV24-1	18	CATSATSGRGQAYNEQFF	TGTGCCACCAGCGCGACTAGCGGGAGGGGCCAGGCCTACAATGAGCAGTTCTTC
NA	NA	TRBJ1-2	TRBV19	15	CASSTPGGSSYGYTF	TGTGCCAGTAGCACCCCGGGGGGCAGCTCATATGGCTACACCTTC
NA	NA	TRBJ1-1	TRBV30	11	CATEMNTEAFF	TGTGCCACTGAAATGAACACTGAAGCTTTCTTT
TRBD2	NA	TRBJ2-3	TRBV4-3	15	CASSPSAGSTDTQYF	TGCGCCAGCAGCCCCTCAGCGGGGAGCACAGATACGCAGTATTTT
TRBD2	NA	TRBJ2-1	TRBV27	16	CASSPRGSGRVEIRFF	TGTGCCAGCAGTCCCCGGGGTAGCGGGAGAGTAGAGATTCGGTTCTTC
TRBD1	NA	TRBJ2-1	TRBV27	18	CASRNFRQGGGLYNEQFF	TGTGCCAGCAGAAACTTCAGACAGGGCGGCGGTCTTTACAATGAGCAGTTCTTC
NA	NA	TRBJ1-2	TRBV12-1	16	CASSLVPQVFNYGYTF	TGTGCCAGCAGCTTAGTTCCCCAGGTTTTTAACTATGGCTACACCTTC
NA	NA	TRBJ2-4	TRBV7-8	14	CASSFVGGKNIQYF	TGTGCCAGCAGCTTTGTGGGGGGAAAAAACATTCAGTACTTC
NA	NA	TRBJ1-2	TRBV28	15	CASSPTAGTNYGYTF	TGTGCCAGCAGCCCGACAGCTGGAACGAACTATGGCTACACCTTC
NA	NA	TRBJ2-7	TRBV29-1	12	CSANDRNYEQYF	TGCAGCGCTAATGACAGGAACTACGAGCAGTACTTC
TRBD1	NA	TRBJ2-7	TRBV10-2	14	CASSLDRDSYEQYF	TGCGCCAGCAGTTTGGACAGGGACAGCTACGAGCAGTACTTC
TRBD1	NA	TRBJ1-1	TRBV5-1	17	CASSPRGQLISNTEAFF	TGCGCCAGCAGCCCCAGGGGACAGCTAATATCGAACACTGAAGCTTTCTTT
NA	NA	TRBJ2-4	TRBV28	15	CASSFGGSGKNIQYF	TGTGCCAGCAGTTTTGGGGGGTCTGGAAAAAACATTCAGTACTTC
NA	NA	TRBJ1-1	TRBV5-1	12	CASSFSKTEAFF	TGCGCCAGCAGCTTTTCCAAAACTGAAGCTTTCTTT
NA	once	TRBJ1-1	TRBV6-5	13	CASSSQMNTEAFF	TGTGCCAGCAGTTCCCAAATGAACACTGAAGCTTTCTTT
TRBD2	few	TRBJ2-7	TRBV5-4	15	CASSPSGRVHYEQYF	TGTGCCAGCAGTCCCAGCGGGAGGGTCCACTACGAGCAGTACTTC
TRBD2	NA	TRBJ2-1	TRBV7-9	15	CASSLGAGGPGEQFF	TGTGCCAGCAGCCTCGGAGCGGGAGGGCCTGGTGAGCAGTTCTTC
TRBD2	NA	TRBJ2-3	TRBV5-5	15	CASSLAGGSGLRQYF	TGTGCCAGCAGCTTGGCTGGCGGGAGTGGTTTGCGGCAGTATTTT
TRBD2	NA	TRBJ2-3	TRBV6-4	17	CASSAKTTSGGTDTQYF	TGTGCCAGCAGTGCCAAGACGACTAGCGGCGGCACAGATACGCAGTATTTT
TRBD2	few	TRBJ2-3	TRBV7-6	17	CASSPGRSGRFEDTQYF	TGTGCCAGCAGCCCCGGGCGTAGCGGGAGGTTTGAAGATACGCAGTATTTT
NA	NA	TRBJ1-1	TRBV7-3	13	CASSLLAATEAFF	TGTGCCAGCAGCTTATTAGCGGCCACTGAAGCTTTCTTT
TRBD2	NA	TRBJ2-7	TRBV5-1	13	CASSLAGGAEQYF	TGCGCCAGCAGCTTGGCGGGAGGGGCCGAGCAGTACTTC
NA	NA	TRBJ1-1	TRBV18	14	CASSPKQGVAEAFF	TGTGCCAGCTCACCGAAACAGGGTGTGGCTGAAGCTTTCTTT